This T cell receptor (beta chain) was sequenced for a study of beta chain features in type 1 diabetes. cDNA synthesis used the whole RNA isolate, giving expressed TCRB sequences. The study sequenced naive, central memory and regulatory T cell samples to an average of about 3.8 million reads. TCRdb's table, derived via immunoSEQ multiplex PCR, lists solely in-frame clones and lacks some. The table has 600,000 to 700,000 clones, roughly an eighth seen once; the top ten hold around 0.12%. CD45RO/CCR7/CD25/CD127/CD95/CD27 separated CD4+ naive, central memory, regulatory and stem cell-like memory cells by sorting. Over 95% purity was reached by all sorted populations. Study outcomes and limitations: Shorter TCRB CDR3s, moderately but significantly so, marked every one of the four CD4+ subsets in Type 1 diabetes patients.

The CDR3 is 14 residues long. Trimming removed 6 bases from V and 9 bases from J, with 15 bases in between. Germline assignment: CDR1 SGHAT and CDR2 FQNNGV. Turning to this clone: Its matching antigen is unknown.

The source of this sequence is a man younger than 40 with type 1 diabetes. This rearrangement joins TRBV11-2 to TRBJ1-6; TRBD1 is a possible D gene (5 bases). Sequences were obtained from naive CD4+ T cells from blood. CDR3 sequence: CASSPMGQGSPLHF. DNA for the CDR3: TGTGCCAGCAGTCCCATGGGCCAGGGTTCACCCCTCCACTTT.